Shown below are 24 T cell receptor beta chains from a single sample sequenced in a study of CD4+ T cells in melanoma. Produced via immunoSEQ multiplex PCR; TCRdb's table is partial and in-frame only. The profile covers approximately 20,000 clones, with almost 85% appearing a single time and about 4% taken by the ten largest. Material: cells from a culture (not recorded whether cultured in vitro). The receptors come from a human donor with melanoma.

A few counts support this clone. CDR3 sequence reads: CASSDDRRNTEAFF. The CDR3 DNA reads TGTGCCAGCAGTGACGACAGGCGGAACACTGAAGCTTTCTTT. The genes are TRBV6-1 and TRBJ1-1, with D perhaps TRBD1 (6 bases). This CDR3 comprises 14 residues. V was cut by 3 bases and J by 1 base, with 9 bases left in between. Germline CDR1 MNHNS, CDR2 SASEGT.

CDR3 protein: CASSQNRRRNTEAFF. The CDR3, as DNA: TGTGCCAGCAGCCAAAACCGGCGGAGGAACACTGAAGCTTTCTTT. This chain connects TRBV7-2 to TRBJ1-1; D is unresolved. This CDR3 is built from 15 residues. Trimming took 5 bases from V and 1 from J, leaving 14 bases between them. Germline CDR1 is SGHTA and CDR2 is FQGNSA.

This sequence joins TRBV19 and TRBJ1-2; unclear D gene. The ends were cut back, 6 bases at V and 9 bases at J, with 17 bases in the middle. CDR1 is LNHDA, CDR2 SQIVND, per germline (reference sequence). The CDR3 is 13 residues long. Written as DNA, the CDR3 is TGTGCCAGTAGCCCGACGGCGTCTATGCGCTACACCTTC. Translated, it gives CASSPTASMRYTF.

The rearrangement uses TRBV9 and TRBJ2-3, with 7 bases fitting TRBD2. The V gene's germline CDR1 is SGDLS and CDR2 YYNGEE. CDR3 length: 14 amino acids. J gave up 2 bases and V 7 bases, and 7 bases lay outside the gene matches. Here the CDR3 reads CASGTRDYTDTQYF. The CDR3 nucleotides read TGTGCCAGCGGAACCCGGGACTACACAGATACGCAGTATTTT.

This clone turned up a few times. The chain uses TRBV2 and TRBJ1-2; tentatively, D is TRBD1 (6 bases). Trimming took off 4 bases at V and 2 bases at J, with 8 bases between the two ends. CDR3 size: 13 residues. Germline V gene data show CDR1 as SNHLY and CDR2 as FYNNEI. The CDR3 nucleotides are TGTGCCAGCAGTGTTCAGGGGAACTATGGCTACACCTTC. Protein product: CASSVQGNYGYTF.

There are a few counts of this clone. V gene TRBV30 combines with J gene TRBJ2-5; TRBD2 aligns across 15 bases. Per the germline V gene, CDR1 is GTSNPN and CDR2 is SVGIG (reference sequence). Germline trimming cut 6 bases from V and 5 bases from J; bases unmatched to any gene: 1. The CDR3 totals 13 residues. CDR3 nucleotide sequence: TGTGCCTGCGGGACTAGCGGGGGGGAGACCCAGTACTTC. Protein product: CACGTSGGETQYF. The variable domain in full, completed from reference TRBV30 and TRBJ2-5, reads SQTIHQWPATLVQPVGSPLSLECTVEGTSNPNLYWYRQAAGRGLQLLFYSVGIGQISSEVPQNLSASRPQDRQFILSSKKLLLSDSGFYLCACGTSGGETQYFGPGTRLLVL.

The chain couples TRBV2 to TRBJ1-1, with D perhaps TRBD1 (6 bases). The V end was cut by 4 bases, the J end by 1 base, with 10 bases between. Germline-derived CDR1 and CDR2 are SNHLY and FYNNEI. The CDR3 has 14 residues. CDR3 DNA sequence: TGTGCCAGCAGTGCCTTGGGACAGAACACTGAAGCTTTCTTT. Its protein is CASSALGQNTEAFF.

This clone came up once. The chain carries TRBV7-3 and TRBJ2-1, with D perhaps matching TRBD1 or TRBD2 (5 bases each). V was cut by 2 bases and J by 7 bases, with 15 bases left in between. Per germline, CDR1 SGHTA and CDR2 FQGTGA. The CDR3 runs 15 residues. The CDR3 reads CASSLGASSANEQFF. CDR3 sequence (DNA): TGTGCCAGCAGCTTAGGGGCGAGTAGCGCAAATGAGCAGTTCTTC.

The chain employs TRBV10-2 and TRBJ1-1, with no clear D. CDR1 WSHSY and CDR2 SAAADI come from the germline V gene. V was trimmed by 6 bases and J by 4 bases, leaving 15 bases between them. The CDR3 extends over 14 amino acids. The CDR3 sequence: CASREAASLTEAFF. CDR3 DNA: TGCGCCAGCAGGGAGGCAGCTTCGCTCACTGAAGCTTTCTTT.

The CDR3 DNA reads TGTGCCAGCAGCTTAGAAGCGGCCAAGTATGTCTATGAGCAGTTCTTC. This gives the protein CASSLEAAKYVYEQFF. This chain connects TRBV7-2 to TRBJ2-1, with D perhaps TRBD2 (5 bases). Trimming took off 1 base at V and 8 bases at J, with 18 bases between the two ends. CDR1 is SGHTA and CDR2 is FQGNSA in the germline V gene. The CDR3 contains 16 residues.

The V call is TRBV2, the J call TRBJ1-2; D gene unclear. Trimming cost V 8 bases and J 10 bases, with 26 bases left between them. Germline-derived CDR1 and CDR2 are SNHLY and FYNNEI. The length of the CDR3 is 15 residues. The CDR3 nucleotides are TGTGCCAGCCGTCCGCGACCCACGGTAGAAGATGACTACACCTTC. Translating it yields CASRPRPTVEDDYTF.

The chain is built from TRBV18 and TRBJ2-5; D unclear. Germline CDR1 and CDR2: KGHSH and LQKENI. V lost 2 bases to trimming and J lost 5 bases, with 6 bases between them. The CDR3 spans 12 residues. CDR3 bases: TGTGCCAGCTCACCATGGCGGGAGACCCAGTACTTC. Its protein is CASSPWRETQYF.

V gene TRBV2 combines with J gene TRBJ1-1; D perhaps matches TRBD1 (6 bases). Trimming removed 7 bases from V and 3 bases from J, with 18 bases in between. Germline values: CDR1 SNHLY, CDR2 FYNNEI. The CDR3 covers 15 residues. The CDR3 reads CASTWDQGIDTEAFF. The CDR3 DNA is TGTGCCAGCACCTGGGATCAGGGGATAGACACTGAAGCTTTCTTT. Together with reference TRBV2 and TRBJ1-1, the CDR3 gives the full variable domain: EPEVTQTPSHQVTQMGQEVILRCVPISNHLYFYWYRQILGQKVEFLVSFYNNEISEKSEIFDDQFSVERPDGSNFTLKIRSTKLEDSAMYFCASTWDQGIDTEAFFGQGTRLTVV.

The chain combines TRBV15 with TRBJ2-1; 10 bases are a match to TRBD2. The CDR3 runs to 17 residues. Losses at the gene ends were 5 bases for V and 3 bases for J; bases not matched to a gene: 10. Looked up from germline, CDR1 is LNHNV and CDR2 is YYDKDF (reference sequence). This chain's CDR3 is CATSLSSSGGYYNEQFF. As DNA, the CDR3 is TGTGCCACCAGCCTATCCTCTAGCGGGGGCTACTACAATGAGCAGTTCTTC.

The chain links TRBV7-9 to TRBJ2-1, with 11 bases that match TRBD1. J lost 9 bases, V lost 2 bases, and 9 bases had no gene match. CDR1 and CDR2 (germline): SEHNR, FQNEAQ (reference sequence). The CDR3 is 16 amino acids. Here the CDR3 reads CASSLIIGTGGTEQFF. As DNA, the CDR3 is TGTGCCAGCAGCTTAATAATAGGGACAGGGGGAACTGAGCAGTTCTTC.

As regards this clone: An end of the junction does not agree with germline; a read error may underlie this. The V gene is TRBV4-1, the J gene TRBJ2-7; TRBD2 might be the D (5 bases). Germline lookup yields CDR1 MGHRA and CDR2 YSYEKL. CDR3 size: 14 residues. Written as DNA, the CDR3 is TGCGCCAGCAGCCAAGAAAGGAGAGGGAGACCTATGAATTTC. Translated, it gives CASSQERRGRPMNF.

V and J are TRBV28 and TRBJ1-2; D possibly corresponds to TRBD1 (6 bases). V gave up 7 bases and J gave up 1 base, with 19 bases separating them. The CDR3 is 16 residues long. The germline CDR1 and CDR2 sequences are MDHEN and SYDVKM. The CDR3 here is CASIQRGTSINYGYTF. CDR3 sequence (DNA): TGTGCCAGCATCCAAAGAGGGACATCGATTAACTATGGCTACACCTTC.

This clone was detected once. This chain connects TRBV5-4 to TRBJ2-7; TRBD1 matches at 7 bases. The junction had 5 bases not matched to a gene; V was cut back by 3 bases and J by 2 bases. The CDR3 sequence is 14 residues long. Germline loops: CDR1 SGHNT, CDR2 YYREEE (reference sequence). CDR3 coding DNA: TGTGCCAGCAGCTCAAGACAGGGTACCTACGAGCAGTACTTC. Its translation: CASSSRQGTYEQYF.

This chain connects TRBV5-1 to TRBJ2-1, with unresolved D. Between the trimmed V and J ends, which lost 5 bases and 4 bases, there was a span of 16 bases. From germline, CDR1 is SGHRS and CDR2 YFSETQ. CDR3 length equals 15 residues. CDR3 amino acids: CASSPTHSPYNEQFF. CDR3 sequence (DNA): TGCGCCAGCAGTCCGACCCACAGCCCTTACAATGAGCAGTTCTTC.

V and J are TRBV12-5 and TRBJ1-4; 7 bases are a match to TRBD1. The V gene end was trimmed by 2 bases and the J gene end by 8 bases; junction bases not matched to a gene: 11. Per the germline V gene, CDR1 is LGHNT and CDR2 is FRNRAP. CDR3 size: 16 residues. The CDR3 here is CASGLTRQGGQEKLFF. Here the CDR3 DNA reads TGTGCTAGTGGTTTGACCCGACAGGGTGGGCAGGAAAAACTGTTTTTT.

This sequence joins TRBV7-7 and TRBJ1-1; D gene uncertain. The CDR3 covers 13 residues. In germline, CDR1 is SSHAT, CDR2 FNYEAQ (reference sequence). The germline V and J ends were trimmed by 4 bases and 4 bases, with 10 bases remaining between them. The CDR3 reads CASSSRHGTEAFF. The CDR3 DNA sequence: TGTGCCAGCAGCTCGCGACACGGCACTGAAGCTTTCTTT.

This sequence joins TRBV5-1 and TRBJ1-1; D possibly corresponds to TRBD1 (5 bases). This CDR3 is built from 14 residues. Looked up from germline, CDR1 is SGHRS and CDR2 is YFSETQ. The V end lost 5 bases, the J end lost 2 bases, and 13 bases lay between the germline ends. Here the CDR3 reads CASSQTRENTEAFF. The CDR3 nucleotides read TGCGCCAGCAGTCAAACCAGGGAAAACACTGAAGCTTTCTTT.

The rearrangement uses TRBV5-1 and TRBJ1-4, with 8 nucleotides matching TRBD1. The CDR3 covers 16 residues. J was trimmed by 8 bases and V by 1 base; bases with no gene match: 10. Germline values: CDR1 SGHRS, CDR2 YFSETQ. CDR3 in amino acids: CASSLITGGSGEKLFF. The DNA of the CDR3 is TGCGCCAGCAGCTTGATAACAGGGGGATCCGGGGAAAAACTGTTTTTT.

The rearrangement links TRBV5-1 to TRBJ1-3; 8 nucleotides agree with TRBD1. Germline V gene lookup returns CDR1 SGHRS and CDR2 YFSETQ. V shed 5 bases, J shed 1 base, and the junction held 2 bases outside the gene matches. CDR3 length: 14 amino acids. This CDR3 is CASRGQVSGNTIYF. The CDR3, as DNA: TGCGCCAGCAGGGGACAGGTGTCTGGAAACACCATATATTTT.